A selection of T cell receptor beta chains follows, all from one sample in a study of cytomegalovirus exposure and HLA in healthy donors. Generated by immunoSEQ multiplex PCR, the TCRdb table keeps only in-frame clones and is missing some. This sample has 60,000 to 95,000 clones; approximately 80% occur once, and the top ten carry approximately 17%. Sequencing was carried out using PBMCs. These receptor sequences come from a man between 65 and 80 years old in good health and CMV-seropositive. Each CDR3 is given with its conserved first and last residue. Each record gives: clone size, J gene, V gene, CDR3 protein. Size tells how often a clone was seen (once, few, many) or the class of an expanded clone, and some rows leave it out.

abundance: .; j_gene: TRBJ1-1; v_gene: TRBV6-1; CDR3aa: CASSDSFTEAFF
abundance: .; j_gene: TRBJ1-5; v_gene: TRBV2; CDR3aa: CASSEGHQGNQPQHF
abundance: .; j_gene: TRBJ1-4; v_gene: TRBV6-1; CDR3aa: CASSSQGGEKLFF
abundance: .; j_gene: TRBJ2-7; v_gene: TRBV5-1; CDR3aa: CASSSGVLDNGEQYF
abundance: once; j_gene: TRBJ1-1; v_gene: TRBV5-1; CDR3aa: CASSLGTSQVNTEAFF
abundance: .; j_gene: TRBJ1-5; v_gene: TRBV2; CDR3aa: CASSRGAGRQPQHF
abundance: .; j_gene: .; v_gene: TRBV11-2; CDR3aa: CASSLGGLAGSYEQYF
abundance: .; j_gene: TRBJ2-2; v_gene: TRBV1; CDR3aa: CTSSQDGDRGRTGELFF
abundance: .; j_gene: TRBJ1-2; v_gene: TRBV10-1; CDR3aa: CASSPGGNYGYTF
abundance: .; j_gene: TRBJ1-6; v_gene: TRBV25-1; CDR3aa: CASSESDRPRTPLHF
abundance: .; j_gene: TRBJ2-1; v_gene: TRBV19; CDR3aa: CASSTASHNEQFF
abundance: .; j_gene: TRBJ1-3; v_gene: TRBV2; CDR3aa: CASSEMGQFHHSGNTIYF
abundance: .; j_gene: TRBJ1-2; v_gene: TRBV18; CDR3aa: CASSFGQGPQASYTF
abundance: .; j_gene: TRBJ1-1; v_gene: TRBV14; CDR3aa: CASSQGLIQNTEAFF
abundance: .; j_gene: TRBJ2-7; v_gene: TRBV11-1; CDR3aa: CASSLGADPSSYEQYF
abundance: .; j_gene: TRBJ2-3; v_gene: TRBV29-1; CDR3aa: CSVSGQGADTQYF
abundance: once; j_gene: TRBJ2-7; v_gene: TRBV9; CDR3aa: CASSVEGGAGYEQYF
abundance: .; j_gene: TRBJ2-7; v_gene: TRBV15; CDR3aa: CATSSQGGPYEQYF
abundance: .; j_gene: TRBJ1-4; v_gene: TRBV7-9; CDR3aa: CASSLVLGGNEKLFF
abundance: .; j_gene: TRBJ2-2; v_gene: TRBV13; CDR3aa: CASSTPQTVNTGELFF
abundance: .; j_gene: TRBJ2-7; v_gene: TRBV11-2; CDR3aa: CASSKRDTSYEQYF
abundance: .; j_gene: TRBJ2-1; v_gene: TRBV7-2; CDR3aa: CASSEGTGGLDNEQFF
abundance: .; j_gene: TRBJ2-1; v_gene: TRBV11-3; CDR3aa: CASSLGREAYNEQFF
abundance: .; j_gene: TRBJ1-4; v_gene: TRBV2; CDR3aa: CASSDRTTNEKLFF
abundance: .; j_gene: TRBJ2-1; v_gene: TRBV2; CDR3aa: CASSENRGPYNEQFF
abundance: .; j_gene: TRBJ2-3; v_gene: TRBV9; CDR3aa: CASSVVASPGGDTQYF
abundance: .; j_gene: TRBJ2-1; v_gene: TRBV29-1; CDR3aa: CSVGQGLWSYNEQFF